The TCR beta chain described here comes from a study of cytomegalovirus exposure and HLA in healthy donors. Study summary: The approximately 130 validation repertoires and the approximately 640 first-cohort repertoires shared a platform, a later analysis reported.

The study drew the donors from its approximately 110-subject validation cohort, separate from the approximately 700-subject first cohort. Study-level results: The listing of roughly 160 TCR beta chains classed them as cytomegalovirus-associated. The dataset shows that most TCR sequences were rare, while some public TCRs occurred in many donors.

In the case of this clone: No antigen is known for it.

Some clones are missing from TCRdb's copy, which holds only in-frame ones; the method was immunoSEQ multiplex PCR. The sample lists tens of thousands of clones; 80% to 90% were seen once. V lost 3 bases and J lost 5; bases outside the gene matches: 13. CDR3 size: 17 residues. The germline V gene encodes CDR1 SGDLS and CDR2 YYNGEE. The receptor comes from a woman aged 18-29 years in good health and CMV-seropositive. The sequencing input was PBMCs. The rearrangement joins TRBV9 to TRBJ2-7, with 11 bases that match TRBD2. The CDR3 sequence is CASSAHIAGGNINEQYF. The CDR3 nucleotides read TGTGCCAGCAGCGCCCATATAGCGGGAGGGAACATCAACGAGCAGTACTTC.